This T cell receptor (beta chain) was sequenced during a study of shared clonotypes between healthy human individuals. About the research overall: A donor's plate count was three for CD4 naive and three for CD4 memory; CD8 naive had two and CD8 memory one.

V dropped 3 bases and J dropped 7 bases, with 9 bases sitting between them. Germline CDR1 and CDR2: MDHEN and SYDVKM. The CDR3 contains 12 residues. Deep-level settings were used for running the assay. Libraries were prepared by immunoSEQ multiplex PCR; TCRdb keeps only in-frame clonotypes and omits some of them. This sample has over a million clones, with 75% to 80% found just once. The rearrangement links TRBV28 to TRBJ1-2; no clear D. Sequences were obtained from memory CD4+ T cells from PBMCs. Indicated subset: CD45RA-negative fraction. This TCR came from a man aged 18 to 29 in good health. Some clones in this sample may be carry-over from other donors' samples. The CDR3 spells CASSLGSFGYTF. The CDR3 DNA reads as TGTGCCAGCAGTTTGGGGTCCTTTGGCTACACCTTC.